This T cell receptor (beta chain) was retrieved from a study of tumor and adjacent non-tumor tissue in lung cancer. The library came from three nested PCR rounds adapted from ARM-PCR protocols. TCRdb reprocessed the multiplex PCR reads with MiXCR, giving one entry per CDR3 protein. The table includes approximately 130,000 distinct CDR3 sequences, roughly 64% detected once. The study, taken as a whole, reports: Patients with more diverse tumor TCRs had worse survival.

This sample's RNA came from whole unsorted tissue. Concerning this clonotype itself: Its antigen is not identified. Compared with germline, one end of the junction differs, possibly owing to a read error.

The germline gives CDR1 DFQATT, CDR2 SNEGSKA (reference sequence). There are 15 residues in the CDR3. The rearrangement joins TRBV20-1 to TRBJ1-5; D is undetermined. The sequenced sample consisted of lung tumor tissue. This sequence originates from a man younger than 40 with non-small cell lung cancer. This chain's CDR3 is CGASSMDGSNRPQHF. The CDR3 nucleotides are TGCGGTGCTAGCTCGATGGACGGTAGCAATCGGCCCCAGCATTTT.